The 8 T cell receptor beta chains below were found in one sample sequenced in a study of vaccination effects on CD4 cells after COVID-19. Libraries were prepared by immunoSEQ multiplex PCR; TCRdb keeps only in-frame clonotypes and omits some of them. The sample has under 30,000 clones; about 74% are singletons. Sequencing was preceded by expansion of antigen-specific CD4+ T cells with viral peptide pools in the ViraFEST assay. CD4+ T cells were isolated after around 10 days of culture. Negative nucleocapsid antibody tests before and after vaccination confirmed no previous SARS-CoV-2 infection. Their target antigens are unknown. The specimen was CD4+ T cells from PBMCs cultured with HCoV-NL63 spike peptides, collected before COVID-19 vaccination. The receptors were sampled from a human donor who received a COVID-19 vaccine.

The rearrangement joins TRBV3-1 (or the pseudogene TRBV3-2) to TRBJ2-1; D ambiguous. Trimming shortened V by 2 bases and J by 5 bases, and 4 bases separated the two germline ends. CDR1 and CDR2 (germline): LGHDT, YNNKEL (reference sequence). The CDR3 covers 12 residues. The chain's CDR3 is CASSQLNNEQFF. The CDR3 DNA reads as TGTGCCAGCAGCCAACTTAACAATGAGCAGTTCTTC.

This chain connects TRBV7-9 to TRBJ1-4; D remains unclear. Germline values: CDR1 SEHNR, CDR2 FQNEAQ (reference sequence). This CDR3 region has 18 residues. V was pared by 3 bases and J by 3 bases, with 20 bases between. This CDR3 reads CASSFGSLRTTSNEKLFF. The CDR3 DNA follows: TGTGCCAGCAGCTTTGGGTCCCTGAGGACTACGTCTAATGAAAAACTGTTTTTT.

This clone is labeled medium-sized. The V call is TRBV18, the J call TRBJ1-3; D possibly corresponds to TRBD1 (5 bases). The germline V gene encodes CDR1 KGHSH and CDR2 LQKENI. V shed 4 bases and J shed 0 bases, with 16 bases lying between them. The CDR3 is made up of 17 amino acids. CDR3 DNA sequence: TGTGCCAGCTCACGATCGATCGACAGAGGCTCTGGAAACACCATATATTTT. Translation gives CASSRSIDRGSGNTIYF.

The gene calls are TRBV5-1 and TRBJ2-1; 13 positions agree with TRBD2. Per the germline V gene, CDR1 is SGHRS and CDR2 is YFSETQ. The CDR3 has 15 amino acids. V trimming: 3 bases; J trimming: 5 bases; junction bases outside the gene matches: 2. The CDR3 reads CASSSGLAGDNEQFF. DNA for the CDR3: TGCGCCAGCAGCTCAGGACTAGCGGGGGACAATGAGCAGTTCTTC.

The V gene is TRBV6-5, the J gene TRBJ2-6; no firm D call. The V gene lost 7 bases and the J gene lost 0 bases, with 10 bases spanning the gap. This CDR3 comprises 15 residues. Germline V CDR1 and CDR2: MNHEY, SVGAGI. The CDR3 protein is CASISYGSGANVLTF. CDR3 DNA sequence: TGTGCCAGCATCTCTTATGGCTCTGGGGCCAACGTCCTGACTTTC.

The V gene is TRBV6-2 or TRBV6-3, the J gene TRBJ2-7, with TRBD1 matching 10 bases. Germline CDR1 and CDR2: MNHEY and SVGEGT. With V trimmed by 5 bases and J by 6 bases, 10 bases remained unmatched. This CDR3 region has 15 residues. DNA for the CDR3: TGTGCCAGCAGTGACCCGGGACAGGGGAGGGGCGAGCAGTACTTC. Its protein is CASSDPGQGRGEQYF.

This chain links TRBV19 with TRBJ2-1; 7 bases align to TRBD2. This CDR3 comprises 16 residues. Per the germline V gene, CDR1 is LNHDA and CDR2 is SQIVND (reference sequence). V gave up 0 bases and J gave up 1 base; unmatched junction bases: 3. The CDR3 bases are TGTGCCAGTAGTATAGATCCGGGGGGTTCCTACAATGAGCAGTTCTTC. As protein: CASSIDPGGSYNEQFF.

The chain links TRBV5-6 to TRBJ1-3; D ambiguous. V was clipped by 4 bases and J by 0 bases, with 14 bases between them. The CDR3 spans 16 residues. Germline V gene lookup returns CDR1 SGHDT and CDR2 YYEEEE. The CDR3 is CASSPSGGSSGNTIYF. Written as DNA, the CDR3 is TGTGCCAGCAGCCCTTCGGGCGGATCCTCTGGAAACACCATATATTTT.